A single sample is the source of the 23 T cell receptor beta chains below, sequenced in a study of cytomegalovirus exposure and HLA in healthy donors. The primer mix had 60 Vbeta and 13 Jbeta primers. Only in-frame clones appear in the TCRdb table, and some are missing; sequencing was by immunoSEQ multiplex PCR. The top ten hold roughly 1.1% of the sample, which has roughly 120,000 clones, 81% seen once. The sequenced sample was PBMCs. The receptors stem from a woman aged 25-40 years in good health and CMV-seronegative.

There are a few counts of this clone. The chain employs TRBV4-3 and TRBJ1-3, with 7 bases that match TRBD1. V gave up 0 bases and J gave up 0 bases; unmatched junction bases: 14. CDR3 length: 20 amino acids. CDR1 is LGHNA and CDR2 is YSLEER in the germline V gene. CDR3 region: CASSQDWGTDSLFSGNTIYF. CDR3 nucleotides: TGCGCCAGCAGCCAAGATTGGGGGACAGACTCCCTATTCTCTGGAAACACCATATATTTT.

The gene calls are TRBV7-8 and TRBJ1-4; D perhaps matches TRBD1 (6 bases). Trimming took 4 bases from V and 3 from J, leaving 9 bases between them. Germline V gives CDR1 SGHVS, CDR2 FQNEAQ. This CDR3 is 14 amino acids long. CDR3 DNA sequence: TGTGCCAGCAGCTCGACAGGCGCTAATGAAAAACTGTTTTTT. It codes for CASSSTGANEKLFF. The full variable domain, with the rest looked up from reference TRBV7-8 and TRBJ1-4, is GAGVSQSPRYKVAKRGQDVALRCDPISGHVSLFWYQQALGQGPEFLTYFQNEAQLDKSGLPSDRFFAERPEGSVSTLKIQRTQQEDSAVYLCASSSTGANEKLFFGSGTQLSVL.

J is TRBJ2-3 and V is TRBV4-3; TRBD1 matches at 9 bases. Germline CDR1 and CDR2: LGHNA and YSLEER. The CDR3 has 17 amino acids. The junction had 6 bases not matched to a gene; V was cut back by 0 bases and J by 2 bases. CDR3 sequence: CASSQEGTGSTTDTQYF. CDR3 bases: TGCGCCAGCAGCCAAGAAGGGACAGGGAGTACCACAGATACGCAGTATTTT.

V gene TRBV4-1 combines with J gene TRBJ1-1, with 8 bases fitting TRBD1. With V trimmed by 1 base and J by 1 base, 2 bases remained unmatched. The CDR3 is 15 amino acids. The germline V gene has CDR1 MGHRA and CDR2 YSYEKL. DNA of the CDR3: TGCGCCAGCAGCCAAGGGGGGACAGGGAACACTGAAGCTTTCTTT. Protein: CASSQGGTGNTEAFF.

This clone was detected a few times. This chain links TRBV4-1 with TRBJ1-5; 7 nucleotides line up with TRBD1. V lost 1 base, J lost 3 bases, and 6 bases stayed unmatched. There are 16 residues in the CDR3. Per the germline V gene, CDR1 is MGHRA and CDR2 is YSYEKL. The DNA of the CDR3 is TGCGCCAGCAGCCAAGTGAAGGGGGCCCACAATCAGCCCCAGCATTTT. It codes for CASSQVKGAHNQPQHF.

This clone showed up just once. The chain joins TRBV30 to TRBJ2-7; D might be TRBD1 (6 bases). This CDR3 contains 14 residues. The V gene lost 5 bases and the J gene lost 0 bases, with 14 bases spanning the gap. Looked up from germline, CDR1 is GTSNPN and CDR2 is SVGIG (reference sequence). CDR3 sequence (DNA): TGTGCCTGGGAACGGACAGCCCTCTCCTACGAGCAGTACTTC. Encoded protein: CAWERTALSYEQYF.

The V and J genes are TRBV12-5 and TRBJ2-1; TRBD2 aligns across 10 bases. Germline V lookup: CDR1 LGHNT, CDR2 FRNRAP. Germline trimming cut 6 bases from V and 4 bases from J; bases unmatched to any gene: 9. The CDR3 has 16 amino acids. The CDR3 reads CASGTTGTSVYNEQFF. The CDR3 DNA follows: TGTGCTAGTGGCACCACCGGGACTAGCGTATACAATGAGCAGTTCTTC.

This clone was detected only once. This chain connects TRBV27 to TRBJ1-6, with D maybe TRBD1 (5 bases). Trimming pared 0 bases from V and 9 bases from J, leaving 18 bases between. Germline lookup yields CDR1 MNHEY and CDR2 SMNVEV (reference sequence). The CDR3 has 17 residues. CDR3 amino acids: CASSLSQGGDRSSPLHF. DNA of the CDR3: TGTGCCAGCAGTTTATCGCAGGGAGGGGATCGGAGTTCACCCCTCCACTTT.

The CDR3 protein is CAWSVRTGVPYGYTF. The CDR3 bases are TGTGCCTGGAGTGTGCGGACAGGGGTCCCCTATGGCTACACCTTC. The gene calls are TRBV30 and TRBJ1-2, with 9 bases identical to TRBD1. J gave up 4 bases and V 0 bases, and 6 bases lay outside the gene matches. Germline V gene sequence: CDR1 GTSNPN, CDR2 SVGIG (reference sequence). The CDR3 contains 15 residues. The full variable domain, its missing parts supplied by reference TRBV30 and TRBJ1-2, is SQTIHQWPATLVQPVGSPLSLECTVEGTSNPNLYWYRQAAGRGLQLLFYSVGIGQISSEVPQNLSASRPQDRQFILSSKKLLLSDSGFYLCAWSVRTGVPYGYTFGSGTRLTVV.

The CDR3 is CASSLSLSNTQYF. The CDR3 nucleotides read TGTGCCAGCAGCCTATCACTCTCGAATACGCAGTATTTT. This sequence joins TRBV7-6 and TRBJ2-3; D uncertain. The germline V gene encodes CDR1 SGHVS and CDR2 FNYEAQ. V lost 5 bases and J 7 bases, leaving 13 bases between the germline ends. The CDR3 spans 13 residues.

This chain uses TRBV19 with TRBJ1-6, with a possible D match to TRBD1 (5 bases). V was cut by 7 bases and J by 7 bases, with 14 bases left in between. This CDR3 spans 14 amino acids. In germline, CDR1 is LNHDA, CDR2 SQIVND (reference sequence). The CDR3 reads CASKMGRGNSPLHF. The CDR3 DNA reads as TGTGCCAGTAAGATGGGAAGGGGCAATTCACCCCTCCACTTT. Complete variable domain (other parts from reference TRBV19 and TRBJ1-6): DGGITQSPKYLFRKEGQNVTLSCEQNLNHDAMYWYRQDPGQGLRLIYYSQIVNDFQKGDIAEGYSVSREKKESFPLTVTSAQKNPTAFYLCASKMGRGNSPLHFGNGTRLTVT.

This clone was detected only once. CDR3 sequence: CASSTGQLNSPLHF. DNA for the CDR3: TGTGCCAGCAGCACCGGACAGCTTAATTCACCCCTCCACTTT. This chain uses TRBV9 with TRBJ1-6; D is perhaps TRBD1 (6 bases). The germline V gene encodes CDR1 SGDLS and CDR2 YYNGEE. The V end lost 4 bases, the J end lost 6 bases, and 11 bases lay between the germline ends. The CDR3 sequence is 14 residues long.

The chain carries TRBV2 and TRBJ2-1; TRBD1 matches 8 bases. CDR3 length equals 16 residues. J was trimmed by 4 bases and V by 4 bases; bases with no gene match: 9. Germline V gives CDR1 SNHLY, CDR2 FYNNEI. Here the CDR3 DNA reads TGTGCCAGCAGTGGAGGCGACAGGGGCAGGTACAATGAGCAGTTCTTC. It translates to CASSGGDRGRYNEQFF. The full variable domain, completed using reference TRBV2 and TRBJ2-1, is EPEVTQTPSHQVTQMGQEVILRCVPISNHLYFYWYRQILGQKVEFLVSFYNNEISEKSEIFDDQFSVERPDGSNFTLKIRSTKLEDSAMYFCASSGGDRGRYNEQFFGPGTRLTVL.

This clone occurred a few times. J is TRBJ1-1 and V is TRBV5-4; D gene uncertain. Per germline, CDR1 SGHNT and CDR2 YYREEE (reference sequence). V lost 4 bases to trimming and J lost 1 base, with 8 bases between them. This CDR3 comprises 13 residues. For the CDR3, the DNA is TGTGCCAGCAGCGGCGGAGAGAACACTGAAGCTTTCTTT. Translation: CASSGGENTEAFF.

This rearrangement joins TRBV11-1 to TRBJ2-1; 8 nucleotides match TRBD2. V lost 4 bases to trimming and J lost 4 bases; unmatched junction nucleotides: 0. CDR1 SGHAT and CDR2 FQDESV come from the germline V gene (reference sequence). The CDR3 has 13 residues. This CDR3 is CASSSSGYNEQFF. The CDR3 coding sequence is TGTGCCAGCAGCTCTAGCGGGTACAATGAGCAGTTCTTC.

Concerning this clone: The junction does not match germline at one end; this may be a read error. The chain uses TRBV7-9 and TRBJ2-1; 9 nucleotides align to TRBD2. Germline V gene sequence: CDR1 SEHNR, CDR2 FQNEAQ (reference sequence). The CDR3 consists of 16 residues. CDR3 nucleotide sequence: TGTTCCAGCAGCAGACCTAGCGGGACCGCATACAATGAGCAGTTCTTC. It codes for CSSSRPSGTAYNEQFF.

The chain carries TRBV5-4 and TRBJ2-3; tentatively, D is TRBD2 (6 bases). The CDR3 runs to 17 residues. V gave up 0 bases and J gave up 0 bases, with 14 bases separating them. The V gene's germline CDR1 is SGHNT and CDR2 YYREEE (reference sequence). The CDR3 DNA reads TGTGCCAGCAGCTTGGGGGGAAACAGCGGGAGCACAGATACGCAGTATTTT. Amino acids: CASSLGGNSGSTDTQYF.

This clone was counted once. CDR3 in DNA: TGTGCCAGCTCACCACTGGGGACAGGGGTCAGCTCCTATAATTCACCCCTCCACTTT. Protein product: CASSPLGTGVSSYNSPLHF. This chain uses TRBV18 with TRBJ1-6; 10 positions match TRBD1. Trimming took 1 base from V and 0 from J; bases not matched to a gene: 6. This CDR3 contains 19 residues. In germline, CDR1 is KGHSH, CDR2 LQKENI.

This clone came up a few times. The gene calls are TRBV7-3 and TRBJ2-2, with D uncertain. From germline, CDR1 is SGHTA and CDR2 FQGTGA. Trimming left V 5 bases short and J 2 bases short, with 9 bases between. The CDR3 runs 14 residues. CDR3 region: CASSLLTNTGELFF. DNA for the CDR3: TGTGCCAGCAGCCTTCTCACAAACACCGGGGAGCTGTTTTTT.

This clone was seen only a few times. V usage is TRBV7-8 and J usage is TRBJ2-5; the match to TRBD1 covers 8 bases. CDR3 length equals 15 residues. Germline V gene data show CDR1 as SGHVS and CDR2 as FQNEAQ. Losses at the gene ends were 5 bases for V and 5 bases for J; bases not matched to a gene: 10. CDR3 sequence: CASSQNTGGRETQYF. The CDR3 DNA is TGTGCCAGCAGCCAAAATACAGGGGGGCGGGAGACCCAGTACTTC.

V and J are TRBV29-1 and TRBJ1-1, with 10 nucleotides matching TRBD1. CDR1 is SQVTM and CDR2 is ANQGSEA in the germline V gene. Unmatched junction bases numbered 8, after V lost 4 bases and J lost 3 bases. The CDR3 extends over 15 amino acids. CDR3 nucleotide sequence: TGCAGCGTTGTCCCGGGACAGGGGTTGGACACTGAAGCTTTCTTT. Its protein product is CSVVPGQGLDTEAFF.

This clone was observed once. The chain uses TRBV25-1 and TRBJ1-6, with D unclear. Trimming took 2 bases from V and 10 from J, leaving 9 bases between them. CDR1 and CDR2 (germline): MGHDK, SYGVNS. There are 13 residues in the CDR3. The CDR3 DNA reads TGTGCCAGCAGTGAACGGGGAAAATCACCCCTCCACTTT. This gives the protein CASSERGKSPLHF.

The rearrangement uses TRBV5-1 and TRBJ2-3, with D possibly being TRBD1 (6 bases). Germline V CDR1 and CDR2: SGHRS, YFSETQ. The CDR3 is 14 amino acids. The V and J ends lost 4 bases and 2 bases respectively, with 11 bases between them. The CDR3 DNA follows: TGCGCCAGCAGCGCAGGGGACGTCACAGATACGCAGTATTTT. Its protein is CASSAGDVTDTQYF.